A single T cell receptor (beta chain) is shown here with its context. The data derive from a study of shared clonotypes between healthy human individuals. Germline-derived CDR1 and CDR2 are ENHRY and SYGVKD. Between the trimmed V and J ends, which lost 4 bases and 0 bases, there was a span of 10 bases. There are 14 residues in the CDR3. TCRdb's copy holds only in-frame clones and misses some; the assay was immunoSEQ multiplex PCR. The table shows 950,000 to 1,300,000 clones, with 65% to 80% occurring only once. The sequence was obtained from a young man in good health. Sequences were obtained from memory CD4+ T cells sorted from blood. Noted subset: CD45RA-negative fraction. J is TRBJ2-7 and V is TRBV10-3; no reliable D call. CDR3 residues: CAISGNRDSYEQYF. The CDR3 DNA reads as TGTGCCATCAGTGGGAACAGAGACTCCTACGAGCAGTACTTC.